One TCR beta chain is described in this entry. The CDR3 is made up of 15 amino acids. Germline CDR1 MDHEN, CDR2 SYDVKM. Trimming took off 6 bases at V and 2 bases at J, with 13 bases between the two ends. This sample's time point: blood 4 weeks post-SBRT, at nephrectomy. The treatment is: 15 Gy SBRT to primary tumor, nephrectomy 4 weeks later. Clones were sequenced by immunoSEQ multiplex PCR, and TCRdb holds only the in-frame ones, with some missing. Among around 99,000 clones listed, 84% were seen once. The sample originates from a study of radiation and T cells in renal cell carcinoma. V usage is TRBV28 and J usage is TRBJ1-4; maybe TRBD1 (6 bases). The material was blood, obtained from a patient whose treatment included radiotherapy and nephrectomy. This receptor was obtained from a man aged 55 to 70 with renal cell carcinoma. The CDR3 here is CASSPGTRTNEKLFF. The CDR3 DNA reads TGTGCCAGCAGCCCCGGGACACGTACTAATGAAAAACTGTTTTTT.